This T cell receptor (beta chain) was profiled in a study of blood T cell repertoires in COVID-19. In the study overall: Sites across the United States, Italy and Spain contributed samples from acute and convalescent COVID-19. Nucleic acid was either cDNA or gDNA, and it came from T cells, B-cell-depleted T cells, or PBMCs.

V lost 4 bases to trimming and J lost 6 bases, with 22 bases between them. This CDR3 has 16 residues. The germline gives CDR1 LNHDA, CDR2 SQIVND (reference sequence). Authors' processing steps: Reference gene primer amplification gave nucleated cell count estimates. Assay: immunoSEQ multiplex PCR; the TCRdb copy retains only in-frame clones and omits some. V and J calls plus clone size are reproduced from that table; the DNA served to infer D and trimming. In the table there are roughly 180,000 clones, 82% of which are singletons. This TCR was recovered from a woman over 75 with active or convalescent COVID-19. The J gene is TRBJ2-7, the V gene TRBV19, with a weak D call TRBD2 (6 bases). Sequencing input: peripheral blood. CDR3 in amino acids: CASSTRAVSGTPEQYF. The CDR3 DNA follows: TGTGCCAGTAGTACCCGGGCGGTTAGCGGAACGCCCGAGCAGTACTTC. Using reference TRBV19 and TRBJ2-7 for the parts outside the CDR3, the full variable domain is DGGITQSPKYLFRKEGQNVTLSCEQNLNHDAMYWYRQDPGQGLRLIYYSQIVNDFQKGDIAEGYSVSREKKESFPLTVTSAQKNPTAFYLCASSTRAVSGTPEQYFGPGTRLTVT.